This T cell receptor beta chain was sequenced for a study of cytomegalovirus exposure and HLA in healthy donors. Study outcomes and limitations: The number of N-insertions in an Asian-associated ancestry cluster was reportedly below the roughly 620-donor mean in a later analysis. Information on immune exposure was restricted to one variable (CMV serostatus).

Worth noting for this clone: The antigen remains unidentified.

Amplification used 60 Vbeta primers and 13 Jbeta primers. Only in-frame clones appear in the TCRdb table, and some are missing; sequencing was by immunoSEQ multiplex PCR. In the table there are 110,000 or so clones, 67% of which are singletons. The CDR3 spans 15 residues. Germline-derived CDR1 and CDR2 are WNHNN and SYGVQD (reference sequence). The V segment lost 4 bases and the J segment 1 base; nucleotides outside the gene matches: 3. The chain carries TRBV10-1 and TRBJ2-3; 9 bases fit TRBD2. Material: PBMCs. This clonotype was sampled from a man aged 18 to 30 in good health and CMV-seropositive. The CDR3 loop reads CASSVLAGGTDTQYF. The DNA of the CDR3 is TGCGCCAGCAGTGTATTAGCGGGGGGCACAGATACGCAGTATTTT.